The 5 T cell receptor beta chains given below trace back to one sample, sequenced in a study of cytomegalovirus exposure and HLA in healthy donors. PCR was performed using 60 Vbeta and 13 Jbeta primers. Profiling relied on immunoSEQ multiplex PCR, and the TCRdb table lists in-frame clones only, not all of them. The sample holds around 65,000 clones, roughly 87% seen once. Input material: PBMCs. Receptors were obtained from a female donor in good health and CMV-seronegative.

The rearrangement uses TRBV29-1 and TRBJ1-1, with no clear D. Looked up from germline, CDR1 is SQVTM and CDR2 is ANQGSEA. V was trimmed by 6 bases and J by 3 bases, leaving 14 bases between them. This CDR3 contains 13 residues. The CDR3 spells CSVTRQLDTEAFF. The CDR3 DNA follows: TGCAGCGTGACAAGACAACTCGACACTGAAGCTTTCTTT.

V gene TRBV9 combines with J gene TRBJ1-5; 8 bases map to TRBD1. The CDR3 spans 15 residues. V shed 4 bases, J shed 4 bases, and the junction held 7 bases outside the gene matches. Germline V gene sequence: CDR1 SGDLS, CDR2 YYNGEE. The CDR3 is CASSSNGQGNQPQHF. In nucleotides, the CDR3 is TGTGCCAGCAGCTCCAACGGACAGGGTAATCAGCCCCAGCATTTT.

The rearrangement links TRBV6-1 to TRBJ2-7; 7 bases agree with TRBD1. This CDR3 spans 15 amino acids. Trimming removed 5 bases from V and 2 bases from J; junction bases left unmatched: 9. Germline V CDR1 and CDR2: MNHNS, SASEGT. In DNA form, the CDR3 reads TGTGCCAGCAGTCCGTCTACCGGGACAGCCTACGAGCAGTACTTC. Protein product: CASSPSTGTAYEQYF.

This chain joins TRBV30 and TRBJ2-7; 10 bases align to TRBD1. Germline V gives CDR1 GTSNPN, CDR2 SVGIG (reference sequence). The junction had 4 bases not matched to a gene; V was cut back by 6 bases and J by 5 bases. The CDR3 runs to 12 residues. CDR3 in DNA: TGTGCCTGCCGGGACAGGGGACACGAGCAGTACTTC. The encoded protein is CACRDRGHEQYF.

The V and J genes are TRBV6-6 and TRBJ2-7; D is uncertain. CDR1 and CDR2 from the germline V gene are MNHNY and SVGAGI (reference sequence). CDR3 length: 14 amino acids. V was cut by 5 bases and J by 3 bases, with 14 bases left in between. CDR3 sequence: CASSPTGGIYEQYF. In nucleotides, the CDR3 is TGTGCCAGCAGTCCCACTGGCGGAATCTACGAGCAGTACTTC.